The rows below give T cell receptor beta chains drawn from one sample of a study of blood T cell repertoires in COVID-19. Data came from immunoSEQ multiplex PCR; TCRdb stores just in-frame clones and leaves some out. This table has about 70,000 clones, approximately 85% appearing once. The sample taken for sequencing was peripheral blood. These receptor sequences come from a woman older than 75 with active or convalescent COVID-19. The CDR3 runs from the conserved cysteine through the conserved F or W. D genes are given only for firm matches. Expanded clones get a size class; other rows say once, few or many, or leave the size out.

size,J,V,D,DNA,CDR3
NA,TRBJ2-7,TRBV2,NA,TGTGCCAGCAGTGAAGCTGGACTCAACTCCTACGAGCAGTACTTC,CASSEAGLNSYEQYF
NA,TRBJ2-7,TRBV7-9,NA,TGTGCCAGCAGCTACGGACAGATGAGCTCCTACGAGCAGTACTTC,CASSYGQMSSYEQYF
NA,TRBJ1-1,TRBV10-3,NA,TGTGCCATCAGTGAGTCGACGGGGGGAGCTTTCTTT,CAISESTGGAFF
NA,TRBJ2-7,TRBV7-9,TRBD1,TGTGCCAGCATCCAGACAGGGCCGAGCTCCTACGAGCAGTACTTC,CASIQTGPSSYEQYF
NA,TRBJ2-7,TRBV2,NA,TGTGCCAGCAGTGCGTTAAGGGGATTAGGCGAGCAGTACTTC,CASSALRGLGEQYF
NA,TRBJ1-1,TRBV15,NA,TGTGCCACCAGCAGAGATTTTAGGGGTCCTGAAGCTTTCTTT,CATSRDFRGPEAFF
NA,TRBJ2-1,TRBV27,NA,TGTGCCAGCAGTTTCCAAGGACTCTACAATGAGCAGTTCTTC,CASSFQGLYNEQFF
NA,TRBJ1-2,TRBV7-2,TRBD1,TGTGCCAGCAGCTTATTAGCAGGGGGCACGGTTTCTGGCTATGGCTACACCTTC,CASSLLAGGTVSGYGYTF
NA,TRBJ2-3,TRBV3-1/TRBV3-2,TRBD2,TGTGCCAGCAGCCCGAAGGGGACTAGCATGGATACGCAGTATTTT,CASSPKGTSMDTQYF
NA,TRBJ2-5,TRBV30,TRBD2,TGTGCCTGGAGTCGCACTAGCGGGGGGGCGGGTGAGACCCAGTACTTC,CAWSRTSGGAGETQYF
NA,TRBJ1-1,TRBV6-8,NA,TGTGCCAGCACCACAATAGAGGGTGGTGGGAACACTGAAGCTTTCTTT,CASTTIEGGGNTEAFF
NA,TRBJ1-1,TRBV5-1,TRBD1,TGCGCCAGCAGCTTTCGGGACAGGGACGCTGAAGCTTTCTTT,CASSFRDRDAEAFF
NA,TRBJ1-2,TRBV28,NA,TGTGCCAGCAGTTTCAGGGCCAACTATGGCTACACCTTC,CASSFRANYGYTF
NA,TRBJ2-5,TRBV24-1,NA,TGTGCCACCAGTGATTTGTCCCCGGGAAAAGAGACCCAGTACTTC,CATSDLSPGKETQYF
NA,TRBJ2-1,TRBV7-2,TRBD2,TGTGCCAGCAGCTACGGGGGGGCCCCGAATGAGCAGTTCTTC,CASSYGGAPNEQFF
NA,TRBJ1-6,TRBV27,NA,TGTGCCAGCAGCAAAGGGGGGGCCCGTTATTACACACCCCTCCACTTT,CASSKGGARYYTPLHF
NA,TRBJ2-7,TRBV10-3,NA,TGTGCCATCAGTGTCATCCGTGGGGACACAACCCGAGGGGGGGACTACGAGCAGTACTTC,CAISVIRGDTTRGGDYEQYF
once,TRBJ1-2,TRBV5-4,NA,TGTGCCAGCAGCTTGGCGCGGGGGGGCTTGGATGGCTACACCTTC,CASSLARGGLDGYTF
NA,TRBJ2-5,TRBV15,NA,TGTGCCACCAGCAGAGTAGCGTGGGGAGAGACCCAGTACTTC,CATSRVAWGETQYF
once,TRBJ1-5,TRBV18,NA,TGTGCCAGCTCATGGGGGGAAAGGCAGCCCCAGCATTTT,CASSWGERQPQHF
NA,TRBJ2-1,TRBV6-1,NA,TGTGCCAGCAGTGACGGGGGGCCTTACAATGAGCAGTTCTTC,CASSDGGPYNEQFF
NA,TRBJ2-4,TRBV7-8,TRBD1,TGTGCCAGCAGCCTCGGGACAGGGCCGTTTTACATTCAGTACTTC,CASSLGTGPFYIQYF
NA,TRBJ2-1,TRBV28,NA,TGTGCCAGCAGTTTACAGGGCTCCCGGATTTACAATGAGCAGTTCTTC,CASSLQGSRIYNEQFF
once,TRBJ1-2,TRBV27,NA,TGTGCCAGCAGTTCGGAAGCAGGGGATGGCTACACCTTC,CASSSEAGDGYTF
NA,TRBJ1-4,TRBV10-2,NA,TGCGCCAGCAGTGAGTCGTCGGGGGGGGGCGGTGAAAAACTGTTTTTT,CASSESSGGGGEKLFF
NA,TRBJ2-7,TRBV19,NA,TGTGCCAGTAGTATAGACAGATCCTACGAGCAGTACTTC,CASSIDRSYEQYF
NA,TRBJ1-5,TRBV30,NA,TGTGCCTGGAGTGTAAGGGGGAGCAATCAGCCCCAGCATTTT,CAWSVRGSNQPQHF
few,TRBJ1-1,TRBV3-1/TRBV3-2,NA,TGTGCCAGCGGGGGGGTACCCACTGAAGCTTTCTTT,CASGGVPTEAFF
NA,TRBJ1-1,TRBV29-1,TRBD1,TGCAGCGTCGACAGGGCCATGAACACTGAAGCTTTCTTT,CSVDRAMNTEAFF
NA,TRBJ2-6,TRBV13,TRBD1,TGTGCCAGCAGCTCCTCGAGGACAGGGGGCTACTCTGGGGCCAACGTCCTGACTTTC,CASSSSRTGGYSGANVLTF
NA,TRBJ2-5,TRBV13,TRBD2,TGTGCCAGCAGCCATAGACTAGCGGGGGGACAAGAGACCCAGTACTTC,CASSHRLAGGQETQYF
NA,TRBJ2-4,TRBV19,NA,TGTGCCAGTAGTATATTTCCGCGTAGCGCGGAACCCAAAAACATTCAGTACTTC,CASSIFPRSAEPKNIQYF
few,TRBJ1-5,TRBV28,NA,TGTGCCAGCAGAAATTCAGGTCCAAGGCAGCCCCAGCATTTT,CASRNSGPRQPQHF
NA,TRBJ2-1,TRBV10-1,NA,TGCGCCAGCAGTGAGTCCTGGCGGGGTGAGCAGTTCTTC,CASSESWRGEQFF
NA,TRBJ1-4,TRBV15,TRBD1,TGTGCCACCAGCAAAAACGGACAGGGCGGTGAAAAACTGTTTTTT,CATSKNGQGGEKLFF
once,TRBJ2-7,TRBV27,NA,TGTGCCAGCAGTTTCGGCTACGAGCAGTACTTC,CASSFGYEQYF
few,TRBJ1-4,TRBV5-1,NA,TGCGCCAGCAGCAACTTAGGGGATCATGAAAAACTGTTTTTT,CASSNLGDHEKLFF
NA,TRBJ1-2,TRBV28,NA,TGTGCCAGCAGTTTATGGATCCCTAGCCATGGCTACACCTTC,CASSLWIPSHGYTF
NA,TRBJ1-4,TRBV28,TRBD1,TGTGCCAGCAGTCCCAGGCGGGGGACAGGCCGGTTTTTT,CASSPRRGTGRFF
few,TRBJ1-6,TRBV6-2/TRBV6-3,NA,TGTGCCAGCAGCCCCCCCGACAGGAGAACTTCACCCCTCCACTTT,CASSPPDRRTSPLHF
NA,TRBJ1-3,TRBV7-2,NA,TGTGCCAGCATGAACCCCAGCTCTGGAAACACCATATATTTT,CASMNPSSGNTIYF